This T cell receptor (beta chain) appears in the sequencing data of a study of monozygotic twins with inflammatory bowel disease. General study results and limits: Patients received differing immunosuppressive treatments, which may have added variability to their repertoires.

The CDR3 extends over 13 amino acids. CDR1 is SGHTA and CDR2 is FQGNSA in the germline V gene. Remarks on this clonotype: The target antigen is unknown.

Every TCR library consumed roughly 3,500 ng of total RNA. The template-switching step introduced UMIs that carried a 6-nucleotide sample barcode. With the 5' RACE reads reprocessed, TCRdb shows one record per CDR3 protein and no DNA. This sample contains 400,000 to 500,000 distinct CDR3 sequences. Whole-blood RNA isolation (total RNA) proceeded without T cell sorting. The receptor was derived from a human donor with ulcerative colitis or Crohn's disease, or a healthy co-twin of an affected twin (not recorded which). V usage is TRBV7-2 and J usage is TRBJ2-7; TCRdb picks TRBD2, but there is no DNA to check that call. The source material was blood. CDR3 in amino acids: CASTSGGPLEQYF.